Following are 8 T cell receptor beta chains from one sample sequenced in a study of blood T cell repertoires in COVID-19. Generated by immunoSEQ multiplex PCR, the TCRdb table keeps only in-frame clones and is missing some. The sample has hundreds of thousands of clones; 85% to 90% are singletons. Sequencing was done on a sample of peripheral blood. These TCRs come from a woman aged 70-85 years with COVID-19, enrolled during active disease.

This chain uses TRBV18 with TRBJ1-4, with TRBD1 as a possible D gene (6 bases). The germline gives CDR1 KGHSH, CDR2 LQKENI. V lost 4 bases, J lost 8 bases, and 11 bases lay in between. CDR3 length equals 13 residues. The CDR3 loop is CASSRSGGEKLFF. The CDR3 DNA sequence: TGTGCCAGCTCACGGTCGGGGGGCGAAAAACTGTTTTTT. The entire variable domain, with the rest obtained from reference TRBV18 and TRBJ1-4, is as follows: NAGVMQNPRHLVRRRGQEARLRCSPMKGHSHVYWYRQLPEEGLKFMVYLQKENIIDESGMPKERFSAEFPKEGPSILRIQQVVRGDSAAYFCASSRSGGEKLFFGSGTQLSVL.

The gene calls are TRBV24-1 and TRBJ2-1; 7 bases line up with TRBD1. Germline-derived CDR1 and CDR2 are KGHDR and SFDVKD. V dropped 9 bases and J dropped 10; count of bases not matched to a gene: 20. CDR3 size: 16 residues. This CDR3 reads CATCGAQGTLPHEQFF. For the CDR3, the DNA is TGTGCCACCTGTGGGGCACAGGGGACGCTTCCCCACGAGCAGTTCTTC.

The genes are TRBV5-1 and TRBJ1-3; a possible D gene is TRBD1 (5 bases). The V end lost 2 bases, the J end lost 1 base, and 19 bases lay between the germline ends. CDR3 size: 18 residues. Germline V lookup: CDR1 SGHRS, CDR2 YFSETQ. The CDR3: CASSFLPSPGHSGNTIYF. CDR3 sequence (DNA): TGCGCCAGCAGCTTTCTACCCTCACCTGGACATTCTGGAAACACCATATATTTT.

The gene calls are TRBV28 and TRBJ1-5; no reliable D call. V lost 10 bases and J 0 bases, leaving 10 bases between the germline ends. The CDR3 length is 13 residues. In germline, CDR1 is MDHEN, CDR2 SYDVKM. The CDR3 coding sequence is TGTGCCACCCACAGTAATAGCAATCAGCCCCAGCATTTT. Protein product: CATHSNSNQPQHF.

The rearrangement links TRBV7-9 to TRBJ1-5; D not certain. Trimming stripped 0 bases from V and 3 bases from J, with 6 bases between. Germline assignment: CDR1 SEHNR and CDR2 FQNEAQ (reference sequence). There are 14 residues in the CDR3. The CDR3 loop is CASSLAQPNQPQHF. CDR3 coding DNA: TGTGCCAGCAGCTTAGCACAGCCCAATCAGCCCCAGCATTTT.

J is TRBJ2-7 and V is TRBV24-1; 7 bases align to TRBD2. This CDR3 has 15 amino acids. Germline V gene data show CDR1 as KGHDR and CDR2 as SFDVKD. V was pared by 4 bases and J by 3 bases, with 8 bases of the junction left unmatched. The CDR3 sequence: CATSESGTTHYEQYF. The CDR3 DNA reads as TGTGCCACCAGTGAGTCCGGGACTACCCACTACGAGCAGTACTTC.

V gene TRBV9 combines with J gene TRBJ1-2; 8 positions match TRBD1. With V trimmed by 4 bases and J by 4 bases, 6 bases remained unmatched. CDR3 length: 14 residues. CDR1 is SGDLS and CDR2 is YYNGEE in the germline V gene. The CDR3 nucleotides are TGTGCCAGCAGCCCAGGGGGCACTTTCTATGGCTACACCTTC. Translated: CASSPGGTFYGYTF.

This chain uses TRBV4-2 with TRBJ2-2; the match to TRBD2 covers 8 bases. V gave up 0 bases and J gave up 6 bases; unmatched junction bases: 6. The germline V gene has CDR1 LGHNA and CDR2 YNFKEQ. The CDR3 spans 16 residues. CDR3 DNA: TGTGCCAGCAGCCAAGAAGGGACTAGGGGCTCCGGGGAGCTGTTTTTT. Its translation is CASSQEGTRGSGELFF.